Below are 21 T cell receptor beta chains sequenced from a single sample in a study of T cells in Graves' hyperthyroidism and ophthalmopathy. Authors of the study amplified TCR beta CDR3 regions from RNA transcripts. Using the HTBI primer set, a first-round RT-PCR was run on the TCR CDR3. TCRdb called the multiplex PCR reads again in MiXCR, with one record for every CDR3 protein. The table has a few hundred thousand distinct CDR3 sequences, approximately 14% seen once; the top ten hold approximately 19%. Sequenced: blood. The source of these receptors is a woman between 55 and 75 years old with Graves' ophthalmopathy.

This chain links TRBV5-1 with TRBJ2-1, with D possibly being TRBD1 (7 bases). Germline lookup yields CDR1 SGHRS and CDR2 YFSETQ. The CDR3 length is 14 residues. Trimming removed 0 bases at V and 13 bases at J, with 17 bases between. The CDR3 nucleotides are TGCGCCAGCAGCTTGGGTGGGACAGCGGGTTATCAGTTCTTC. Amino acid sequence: CASSLGGTAGYQFF.

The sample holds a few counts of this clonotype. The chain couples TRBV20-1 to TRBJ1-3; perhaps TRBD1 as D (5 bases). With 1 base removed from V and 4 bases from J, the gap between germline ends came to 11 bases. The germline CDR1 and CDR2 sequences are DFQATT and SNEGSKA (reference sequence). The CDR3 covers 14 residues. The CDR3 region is CSARGGESGNTIYF. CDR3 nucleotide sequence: TGCAGTGCTAGAGGGGGGGAATCAGGAAACACCATATATTTT.

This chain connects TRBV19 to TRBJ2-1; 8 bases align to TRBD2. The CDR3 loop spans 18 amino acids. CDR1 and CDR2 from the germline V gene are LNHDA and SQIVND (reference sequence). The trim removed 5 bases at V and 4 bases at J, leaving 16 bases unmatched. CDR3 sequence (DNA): TGTGCCAGTAGTCCCAGAGGGAGCGGGAGTCCCCCGTACAATGAGCAGTTCTTC. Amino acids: CASSPRGSGSPPYNEQFF. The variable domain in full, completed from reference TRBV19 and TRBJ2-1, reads DGGITQSPKYLFRKEGQNVTLSCEQNLNHDAMYWYRQDPGQGLRLIYYSQIVNDFQKGDIAEGYSVSREKKESFPLTVTSAQKNPTAFYLCASSPRGSGSPPYNEQFFGPGTRLTVL.

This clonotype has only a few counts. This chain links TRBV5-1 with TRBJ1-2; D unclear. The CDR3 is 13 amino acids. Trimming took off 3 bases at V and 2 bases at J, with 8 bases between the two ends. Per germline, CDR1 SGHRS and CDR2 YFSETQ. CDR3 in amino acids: CASSSNRNYGYTF. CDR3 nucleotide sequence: TGCGCCAGCAGCTCTAACAGAAACTATGGCTACACCTTC.

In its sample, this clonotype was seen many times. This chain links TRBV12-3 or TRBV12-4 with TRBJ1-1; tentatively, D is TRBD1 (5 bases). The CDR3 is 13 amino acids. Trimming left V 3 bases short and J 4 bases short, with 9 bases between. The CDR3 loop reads CASSFQGATEAFF. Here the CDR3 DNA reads TGTGCCAGCAGTTTCCAAGGGGCCACTGAAGCTTTCTTT.

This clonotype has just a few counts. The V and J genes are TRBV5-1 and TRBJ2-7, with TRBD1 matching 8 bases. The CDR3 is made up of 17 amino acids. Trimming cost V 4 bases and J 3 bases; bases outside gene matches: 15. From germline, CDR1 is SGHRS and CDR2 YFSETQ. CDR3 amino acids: CASSLTFAQGAYYEQYF. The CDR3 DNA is TGCGCCAGCAGCCTGACCTTCGCGCAGGGGGCGTACTACGAGCAGTACTTC.

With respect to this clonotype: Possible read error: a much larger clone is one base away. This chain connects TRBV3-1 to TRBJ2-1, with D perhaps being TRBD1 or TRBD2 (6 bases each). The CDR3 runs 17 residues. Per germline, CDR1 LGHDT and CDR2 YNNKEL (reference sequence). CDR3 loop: CASSAYHSWTGDNERFF. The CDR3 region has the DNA TGTGCCAGCAGCGCTTATCATTCCTGGACGGGGGACAATGAGCGGTTCTTC.

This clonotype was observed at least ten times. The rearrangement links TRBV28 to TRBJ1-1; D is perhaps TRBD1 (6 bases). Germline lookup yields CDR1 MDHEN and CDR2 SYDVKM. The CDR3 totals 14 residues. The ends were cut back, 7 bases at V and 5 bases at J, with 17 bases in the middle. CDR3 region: CASIGGGRRTEAFF. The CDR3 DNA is TGTGCCAGCATAGGAGGGGGGCGGAGGACTGAAGCTTTCTTT.

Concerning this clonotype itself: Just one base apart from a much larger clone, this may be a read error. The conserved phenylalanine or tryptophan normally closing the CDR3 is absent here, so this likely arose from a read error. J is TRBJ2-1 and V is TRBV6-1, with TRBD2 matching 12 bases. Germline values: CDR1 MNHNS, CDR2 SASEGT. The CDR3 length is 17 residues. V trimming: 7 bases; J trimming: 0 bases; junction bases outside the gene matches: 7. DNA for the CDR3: TGTGCCAGCAATAGGGGGACTAGCGGGTACTCCTACAATGAGCAGTTCTCC. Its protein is CASNRGTSGYSYNEQFS.

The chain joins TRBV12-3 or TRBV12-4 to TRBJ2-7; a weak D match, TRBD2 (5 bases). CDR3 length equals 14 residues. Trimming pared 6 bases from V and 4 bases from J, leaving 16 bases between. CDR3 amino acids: CASSRRGLGYEQYF. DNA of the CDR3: TGTGCCAGCAGCCGGCGTGGACTTGGTTACGAGCAGTACTTC.

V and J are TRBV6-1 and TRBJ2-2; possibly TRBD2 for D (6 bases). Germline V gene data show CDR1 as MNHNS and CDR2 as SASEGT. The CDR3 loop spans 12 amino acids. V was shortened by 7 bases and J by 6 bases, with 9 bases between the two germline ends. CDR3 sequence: CASKERAGELFF. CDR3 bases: TGTGCCAGCAAAGAGCGGGCCGGGGAGCTGTTTTTT.

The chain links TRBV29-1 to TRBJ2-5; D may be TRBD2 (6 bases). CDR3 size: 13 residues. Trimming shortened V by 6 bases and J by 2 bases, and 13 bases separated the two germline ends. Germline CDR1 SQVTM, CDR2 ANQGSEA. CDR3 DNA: TGCAGCGTGGGAGGAACAAGACAAGAGACCCAGTACTTC. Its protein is CSVGGTRQETQYF.

CDR3 nucleotides: TGTGCCAGTAGTATCCCGGGACAGGGGAATGAAAAACTGTTTTTT. This sequence encodes CASSIPGQGNEKLFF. The chain couples TRBV19 to TRBJ1-4, with TRBD1 matching 10 bases. V trimming: 3 bases; J trimming: 5 bases; junction bases outside the gene matches: 3. CDR1 and CDR2 (germline): LNHDA, SQIVND (reference sequence). The CDR3 is 15 amino acids.

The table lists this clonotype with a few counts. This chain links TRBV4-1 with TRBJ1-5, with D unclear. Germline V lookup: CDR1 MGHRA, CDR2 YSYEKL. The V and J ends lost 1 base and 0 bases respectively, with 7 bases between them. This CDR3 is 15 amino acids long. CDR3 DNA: TGCGCCAGCAGCCAAGGAGGGTATAGCAATCAGCCCCAGCATTTT. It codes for CASSQGGYSNQPQHF.

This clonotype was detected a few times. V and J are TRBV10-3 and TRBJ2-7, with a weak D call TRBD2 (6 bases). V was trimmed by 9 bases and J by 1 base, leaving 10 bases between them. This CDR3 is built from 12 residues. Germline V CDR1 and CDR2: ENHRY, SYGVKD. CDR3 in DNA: TGTGCCATTGCGCGGGGTTCCTACGAGCAGTACTTC. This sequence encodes CAIARGSYEQYF.

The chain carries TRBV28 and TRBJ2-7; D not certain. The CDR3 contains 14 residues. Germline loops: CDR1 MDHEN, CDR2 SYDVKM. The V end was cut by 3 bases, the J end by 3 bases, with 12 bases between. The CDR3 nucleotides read TGTGCCAGCAGTTTCCCCGGGCCATTCTACGAGCAGTACTTC. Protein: CASSFPGPFYEQYF.

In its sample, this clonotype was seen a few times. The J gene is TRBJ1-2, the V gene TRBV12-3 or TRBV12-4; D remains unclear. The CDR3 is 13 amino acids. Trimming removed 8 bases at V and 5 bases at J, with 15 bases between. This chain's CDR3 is CASHSGTRYGYTF. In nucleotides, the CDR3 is TGTGCCAGCCATTCGGGAACCCGGTATGGCTACACCTTC.

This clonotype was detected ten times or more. CDR3 in DNA: TGTGCCAGCAGCGGAGACGGGACCCCCCTTTCTGCTGAAGCTTTCTTT. It translates to CASSGDGTPLSAEAFF. V usage is TRBV9 and J usage is TRBJ1-1, with D possibly being TRBD1 (5 bases). V dropped 3 bases and J dropped 6 bases, with 21 bases sitting between them. Germline CDR1 and CDR2: SGDLS and YYNGEE. CDR3 length: 16 residues. Filled out from reference TRBV9 and TRBJ1-1, the complete variable domain reads DSGVTQTPKHLITATGQRVTLRCSPRSGDLSVYWYQQSLDQGLQFLIQYYNGEERAKGNILERFSAQQFPDLHSELNLSSLELGDSALYFCASSGDGTPLSAEAFFGQGTRLTVV.

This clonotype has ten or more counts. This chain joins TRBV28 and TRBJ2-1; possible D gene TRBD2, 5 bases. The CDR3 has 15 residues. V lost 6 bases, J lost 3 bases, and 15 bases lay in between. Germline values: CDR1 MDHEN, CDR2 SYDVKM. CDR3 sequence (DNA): TGTGCCAGCAGATCGAGGGCTAGCCGCTACAATGAGCAGTTCTTC. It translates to CASRSRASRYNEQFF. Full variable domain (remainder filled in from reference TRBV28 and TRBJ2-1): DVKVTQSSRYLVKRTGEKVFLECVQDMDHENMFWYRQDPGLGLRLIYFSYDVKMKEKGDIPEGYSVSREKKERFSLILESASTNQTSMYLCASRSRASRYNEQFFGPGTRLTVL.

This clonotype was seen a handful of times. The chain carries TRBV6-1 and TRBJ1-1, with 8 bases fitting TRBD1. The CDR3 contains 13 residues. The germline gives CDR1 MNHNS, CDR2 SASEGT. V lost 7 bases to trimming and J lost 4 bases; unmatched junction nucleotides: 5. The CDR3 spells CASTRGLRTEAFF. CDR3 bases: TGTGCCAGCACCAGGGGGCTTCGCACTGAAGCTTTCTTT.

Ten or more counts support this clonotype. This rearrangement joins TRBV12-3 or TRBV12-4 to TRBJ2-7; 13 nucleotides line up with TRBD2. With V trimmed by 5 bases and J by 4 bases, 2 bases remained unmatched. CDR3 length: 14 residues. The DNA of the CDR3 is TGTGCCAGCAGTGTGACTAGCGGGAGGTACGAGCAGTACTTC. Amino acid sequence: CASSVTSGRYEQYF.